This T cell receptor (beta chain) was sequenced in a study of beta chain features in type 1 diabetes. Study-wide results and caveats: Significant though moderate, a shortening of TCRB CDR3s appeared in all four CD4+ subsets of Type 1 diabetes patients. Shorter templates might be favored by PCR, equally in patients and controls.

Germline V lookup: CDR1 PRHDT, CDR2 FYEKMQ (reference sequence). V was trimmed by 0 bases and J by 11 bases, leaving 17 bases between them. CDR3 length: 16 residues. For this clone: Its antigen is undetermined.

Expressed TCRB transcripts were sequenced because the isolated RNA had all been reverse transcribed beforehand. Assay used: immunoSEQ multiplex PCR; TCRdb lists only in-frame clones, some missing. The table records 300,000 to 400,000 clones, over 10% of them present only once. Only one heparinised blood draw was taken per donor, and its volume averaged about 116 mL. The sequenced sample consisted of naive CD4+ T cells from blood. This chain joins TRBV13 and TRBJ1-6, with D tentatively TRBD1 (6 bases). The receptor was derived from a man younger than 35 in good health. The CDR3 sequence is CASSLGSLTGFTPLHF. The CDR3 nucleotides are TGTGCCAGCAGCTTAGGGTCCCTCACAGGGTTTACACCCCTCCACTTT.